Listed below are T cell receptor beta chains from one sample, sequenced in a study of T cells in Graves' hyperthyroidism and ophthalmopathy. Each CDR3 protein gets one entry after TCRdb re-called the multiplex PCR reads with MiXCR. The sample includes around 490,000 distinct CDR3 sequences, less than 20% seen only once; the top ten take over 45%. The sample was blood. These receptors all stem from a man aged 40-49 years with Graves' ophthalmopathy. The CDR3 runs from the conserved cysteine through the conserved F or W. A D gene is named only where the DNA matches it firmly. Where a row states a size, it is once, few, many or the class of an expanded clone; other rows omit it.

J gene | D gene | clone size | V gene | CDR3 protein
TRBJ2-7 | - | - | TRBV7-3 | CASSLTGDLSYEQYF
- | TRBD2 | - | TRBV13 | CASSPSGGPYNEQYF
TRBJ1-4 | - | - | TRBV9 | CASSPKASNEKLFF
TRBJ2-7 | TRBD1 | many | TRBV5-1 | CASGQGAEQYF
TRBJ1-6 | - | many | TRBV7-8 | CASSLDGLQSSYNSPLHF
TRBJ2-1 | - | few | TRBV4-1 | CASSQEVTRAYNEQFF
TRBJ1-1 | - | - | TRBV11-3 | CASSLTGGPAAEAFF
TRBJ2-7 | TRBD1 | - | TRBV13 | CASSLDRGSFYEQYF
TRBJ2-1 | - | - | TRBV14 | CASSRRLNRGYNEQFF
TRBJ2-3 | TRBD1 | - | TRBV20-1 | CSASPWTGTSTDTQYF
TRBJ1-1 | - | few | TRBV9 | CASSVDTDTEAFF
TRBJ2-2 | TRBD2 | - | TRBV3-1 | CASSPSGGVTGELFF
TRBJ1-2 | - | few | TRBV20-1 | CSVGDLSNYGYTF
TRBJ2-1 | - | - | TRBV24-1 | CATSDTYNEQFF
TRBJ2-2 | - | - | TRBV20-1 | CSAIGYGANTGELFF
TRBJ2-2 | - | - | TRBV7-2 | CAVQRETGELFF
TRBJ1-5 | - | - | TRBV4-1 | CASSQDMLGLQPQHF
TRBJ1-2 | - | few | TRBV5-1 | CASSLGGNGGYTF